Listed below are T cell receptor beta chains from one sample, sequenced in a study of human T cells and chemical hapten exposure. TCRdb reprocessed the RACE reads with MiXCR, giving one entry per CDR3 protein. Of over 55,000 distinct CDR3 sequences in the sample, 11% were seen once. Sequencing used whole blood, obtained in connection with sensitization to the hapten diphenylcyclopropenone (DPC). These receptor sequences come from a woman aged 50 to 65 with alopecia areata. Some clones in this sample may be carry-over from other donors' samples. Each CDR3 is given with its conserved first and last residue. Fields, in order: V gene, clone size, J gene, CDR3 protein. Rows give clone size only sometimes, using once, few, many, or a class for an expanded clone.

>TRBV24-1|NA|TRBJ2-5
CATERTGKETQYF
>TRBV4-1|many|TRBJ2-7
CASSQHGITAGEQYF
>TRBV6-1|few|TRBJ2-2
CASLDRSSTGELFF
>TRBV6-2/TRBV6-3|many|TRBJ1-1
CASRARQVSEAFF
>TRBV4-2|few|TRBJ1-1
CASSQGADRAVTEAFF
>TRBV27|NA|TRBJ2-7
CASSPLLASSYEQYF
>TRBV28|many|TRBJ2-3
CASSSASGGWSTDTQYF
>TRBV4-3|NA|TRBJ2-7
CASSQARDSYYEQYF
>TRBV4-2|NA|TRBJ1-1
CASSQDRSPLNTEAFF
>TRBV11-3|NA|TRBJ2-3
CASSLGQGADTQYF
>TRBV25-1|NA|TRBJ2-7
CATTGVMSYEQYF
>TRBV11-2|NA|TRBJ2-1
CASSLSPSGGANEQFF